Below, 5 T cell receptor beta chains from the same sample are listed, as sequenced in a study of blood T cell repertoires in COVID-19. Sequenced by immunoSEQ multiplex PCR; TCRdb stores in-frame clones only, minus some. The sample includes 100,000 to 150,000 clones, 84% of them seen just once. Input material: peripheral blood. These receptors all come from a man aged 55-75 years with acute or convalescent COVID-19.

This clone was seen a few times. The chain combines TRBV2 with TRBJ1-5; D uncertain. This CDR3 has 14 residues. V dropped 5 bases and J dropped 0 bases, with 8 bases sitting between them. Germline V lookup: CDR1 SNHLY, CDR2 FYNNEI. CDR3 amino acids: CASSQIYSNQPQHF. CDR3 DNA: TGTGCCAGCAGTCAGATTTATAGCAATCAGCCCCAGCATTTT.

This chain uses TRBV5-4 with TRBJ1-1, with D tentatively TRBD1 (5 bases). Germline CDR1 reads SGHNT; CDR2 reads YYREEE (reference sequence). This CDR3 has 16 amino acids. Between the trimmed V and J ends, which lost 0 bases and 2 bases, there was a span of 14 bases. The CDR3 sequence: CASSLGYQGYNTEAFF. The CDR3 DNA follows: TGTGCCAGCAGCTTGGGCTACCAGGGATATAACACTGAAGCTTTCTTT.

CDR3 nucleotide sequence: TGTGCCAGCAGTTTAAGCGGGACAGGGGATGAAAAACTGTTTTTT. Translated: CASSLSGTGDEKLFF. The genes are TRBV28 and TRBJ1-4; 10 bases fit TRBD1. There are 15 residues in the CDR3. Germline V gene data show CDR1 as MDHEN and CDR2 as SYDVKM. Trimming took 2 bases from V and 6 from J; bases not matched to a gene: 3.

This sequence joins TRBV10-1 and TRBJ2-2, with 8 positions matching TRBD2. The CDR3 has 16 amino acids. Trimming cost V 5 bases and J 7 bases; bases outside gene matches: 12. In germline, CDR1 is WNHNN, CDR2 SYGVQD (reference sequence). The CDR3 DNA is TGCGCCAGCAGTCCGGGTCGGGAGGGCCTGGACGGGGAGCTGTTTTTT. Translating gives CASSPGREGLDGELFF.

V gene TRBV24-1 combines with J gene TRBJ2-3; 10 nucleotides align to TRBD2. The CDR3 extends over 14 amino acids. CDR1 is KGHDR and CDR2 is SFDVKD in the germline V gene. Trimming removed 5 bases from V and 4 bases from J; junction bases left unmatched: 2. Here the CDR3 reads CATSGAGGADTQYF. CDR3 sequence (DNA): TGTGCCACCAGTGGAGCGGGAGGGGCAGATACGCAGTATTTT.